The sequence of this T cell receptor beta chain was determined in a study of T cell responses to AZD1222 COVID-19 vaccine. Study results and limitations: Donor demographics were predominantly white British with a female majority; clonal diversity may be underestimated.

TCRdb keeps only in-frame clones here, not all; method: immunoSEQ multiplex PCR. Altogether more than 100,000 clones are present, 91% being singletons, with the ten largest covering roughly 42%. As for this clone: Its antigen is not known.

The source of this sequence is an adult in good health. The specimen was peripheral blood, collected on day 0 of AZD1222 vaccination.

CDR3 sequence: CASSVTGDGRYNEQFF. Here the CDR3 DNA reads TGTGCCAGCAGCGTAACAGGGGATGGGAGGTACAATGAGCAGTTCTTC. The gene calls are TRBV9 and TRBJ2-1; possibly TRBD1 for D (7 bases). This CDR3 has 16 amino acids. CDR1 is SGDLS, CDR2 YYNGEE, per germline. V was cut by 1 base and J by 4 bases, with 15 bases left in between.